The 17 T cell receptor beta chains below were found in one sample sequenced in a study of T cell responses to AZD1222 COVID-19 vaccine. Some clones are missing from TCRdb's copy, which holds only in-frame ones; the method was immunoSEQ multiplex PCR. The sample holds about 62,000 clones, 76% seen once. The sample in question was peripheral blood, obtained on day 0 of AZD1222 vaccination. The receptors originated from an adult in good health.

This chain uses TRBV12-3 or TRBV12-4 with TRBJ1-2; TRBD1 might be the D (5 bases). Trimming took off 3 bases at V and 8 bases at J, with 7 bases between the two ends. The CDR3 length is 11 residues. In DNA form, the CDR3 reads TGTGCCAGCAGTTTCGGGGACGGCTACACCTTC. Amino acids: CASSFGDGYTF.

The J gene is TRBJ1-2, the V gene TRBV19; D is ambiguous. V shed 11 bases and J shed 2 bases, with 18 bases lying between them. This CDR3 spans 14 amino acids. CDR1 is LNHDA and CDR2 is SQIVND in the germline V gene (reference sequence). The CDR3 sequence is CASRGGTGNYGYTF. CDR3 coding DNA: TGTGCCTCAAGAGGAGGAACCGGGAACTATGGCTACACCTTC.

The chain links TRBV7-2 to TRBJ2-1; D is perhaps TRBD1 (6 bases). Per the germline V gene, CDR1 is SGHTA and CDR2 is FQGNSA. Trimming shortened V by 5 bases and J by 7 bases, and 9 bases separated the two germline ends. The CDR3 spans 12 residues. The CDR3 region is CASSQTGNEQFF. The CDR3 DNA follows: TGTGCCAGCAGCCAAACAGGGAATGAGCAGTTCTTC.

This chain links TRBV11-3 with TRBJ1-1; TRBD1 might be the D (6 bases). V was cut by 4 bases and J by 6 bases, with 12 bases left in between. Germline values: CDR1 SGHNT, CDR2 YENEEA. This CDR3 is 13 amino acids long. This chain's CDR3 is CASSSGGRAEAFF. CDR3 sequence (DNA): TGTGCCAGCAGCTCGGGGGGGCGAGCTGAAGCTTTCTTT.

J is TRBJ1-2 and V is TRBV9, with D tentatively TRBD1 (5 bases). CDR3 length: 12 amino acids. V lost 2 bases and J 4 bases, leaving 6 bases between the germline ends. The germline V gene has CDR1 SGDLS and CDR2 YYNGEE. The CDR3 region has the DNA TGTGCCAGCAGCGTGGGGGTCTATGGCTACACCTTC. Translated, it gives CASSVGVYGYTF.

This chain connects TRBV2 to TRBJ1-5; D might be TRBD1 (5 bases). The CDR3 is 15 amino acids. V was clipped by 4 bases and J by 0 bases, with 10 bases between them. CDR1 is SNHLY and CDR2 is FYNNEI in the germline V gene. The CDR3 here is CASSARDYSNQPQHF. The DNA of the CDR3 is TGTGCCAGCAGTGCCCGGGACTATAGCAATCAGCCCCAGCATTTT.

The gene calls are TRBV5-5 and TRBJ1-6, with unresolved D. Germline CDR1 SGHKS, CDR2 YYEKEE (reference sequence). V lost 0 bases to trimming and J lost 0 bases, with 7 bases between them. The CDR3 extends over 16 amino acids. The CDR3 bases are TGTGCCAGCAGCTTGGAGGCGGTCTCCTATAATTCACCCCTCCACTTT. This codes for CASSLEAVSYNSPLHF.

This clone was counted once. The chain links TRBV11-2 to TRBJ1-1, with unresolved D. The germline V gene has CDR1 SGHAT and CDR2 FQNNGV. The ends were cut back, 0 bases at V and 11 bases at J, with 13 bases in the middle. This CDR3 has 13 residues. The CDR3 protein is CASSLEPSSWAFF. CDR3 coding DNA: TGTGCCAGCAGCTTAGAGCCCTCCTCGTGGGCTTTCTTT.

This clone came up once. The chain carries TRBV5-6 and TRBJ2-2; the D gene is possibly TRBD1 (7 bases). The germline V gene encodes CDR1 SGHDT and CDR2 YYEEEE. This CDR3 has 16 residues. The ends were cut back, 3 bases at V and 1 base at J, with 13 bases in the middle. The CDR3 coding sequence is TGTGCCAGCAGCTACAGGGGAGGTAGGAACACCGGGGAGCTGTTTTTT. It is translated as CASSYRGGRNTGELFF.

V gene TRBV9 combines with J gene TRBJ1-4; TRBD1 agrees at 8 bases. The CDR3 has 12 residues. CDR1 is SGDLS and CDR2 is YYNGEE in the germline V gene. Trimming took 3 bases from V and 10 from J; bases not matched to a gene: 2. CDR3 DNA: TGTGCCAGCAGCGCCACAGGGGGAAAACTGTTTTTT. Translation gives CASSATGGKLFF.

V gene TRBV10-2 combines with J gene TRBJ2-7; TRBD2 matches 11 bases. V trimming: 6 bases; J trimming: 5 bases; junction bases outside the gene matches: 12. The CDR3 has 16 residues. CDR1 and CDR2 from the germline V gene are WSHSY and SAAADI. CDR3 in DNA: TGCGCCAGCAGAACTAGCGGGGGTCTCCTTTCTAACGAGCAGTACTTC. This sequence encodes CASRTSGGLLSNEQYF.

The V gene is TRBV27, the J gene TRBJ1-2, with TRBD1 as a possible D gene (6 bases). Germline CDR1 is MNHEY and CDR2 is SMNVEV (reference sequence). This CDR3 region has 11 residues. V was pared by 8 bases and J by 2 bases, with 6 bases between. DNA of the CDR3: TGTGCCAGCGGACAGAACTATGGCTACACCTTC. Residues: CASGQNYGYTF.

The J gene is TRBJ2-2, the V gene TRBV7-6; possibly TRBD1 or TRBD2 for D (5 bases each). The CDR3 is 16 amino acids. V shed 1 base and J shed 6 bases, with 15 bases lying between them. Per the germline V gene, CDR1 is SGHVS and CDR2 is FNYEAQ. CDR3 DNA sequence: TGTGCCAGCAGCTTAGTGGGGACCTTGGGACCCGGGGAGCTGTTTTTT. The encoded protein is CASSLVGTLGPGELFF.

This clone was counted a few times. Different DNA sequences within this sample yield the same CDR3. The chain combines TRBV5-6 with TRBJ1-3; tentative D call: TRBD1 (5 bases). Germline CDR1 is SGHDT and CDR2 is YYEEEE. The germline V and J ends were trimmed by 4 bases and 7 bases, with 15 bases remaining between them. The CDR3 is 14 residues long. CDR3 loop: CASSPGRTRNTIYF. In DNA form, the CDR3 reads TGTGCCAGCAGCCCAGGGAGGACACGGAACACCATATATTTT.

The chain joins TRBV5-1 to TRBJ2-2; tentative D call: TRBD1 (5 bases). Germline V gene sequence: CDR1 SGHRS, CDR2 YFSETQ. V dropped 0 bases and J dropped 5 bases, with 11 bases sitting between them. This CDR3 is 15 amino acids long. The CDR3 spells CASSLDAGLTGELFF. CDR3 nucleotides: TGCGCCAGCAGCTTGGATGCAGGGTTGACCGGGGAGCTGTTTTTT. The complete variable domain, with remaining parts taken from reference TRBV5-1 and TRBJ2-2, reads KAGVTQTPRYLIKTRGQQVTLSCSPISGHRSVSWYQQTPGQGLQFLFEYFSETQRNKGNFPGRFSGRQFSNSRSEMNVSTLELGDSALYLCASSLDAGLTGELFFGEGSRLTVL.

This clone was picked up a small number of times. CDR3 nucleotides: TGTGCCAGCAGCGTTCGTCCGACAGAATCTACCTACGAGCAGTACTTC. This gives the protein CASSVRPTESTYEQYF. The chain uses TRBV9 and TRBJ2-7, with D perhaps TRBD1 (5 bases). In germline, CDR1 is SGDLS, CDR2 YYNGEE. V was cut by 2 bases and J by 2 bases, with 17 bases left in between. This CDR3 spans 16 amino acids.

The chain has TRBV19 and TRBJ1-6; the D is unclear. Looked up from germline, CDR1 is LNHDA and CDR2 is SQIVND (reference sequence). The CDR3 consists of 13 residues. Trimming pared 7 bases from V and 8 bases from J, leaving 12 bases between. CDR3 region: CASTRSTHSPLHF. The CDR3 DNA follows: TGTGCCAGTACCCGATCGACCCATTCACCCCTCCACTTT.